This TCR beta chain was sequenced in a study of T cell repertoires in cytomegalovirus infection. Turning to the study itself: Public TCR beta signatures were indicative of both CMV infection and a matching HLA type.

One entry per CDR3 protein results from TCRdb running MiXCR on the reads. The data show about 330,000 distinct CDR3 sequences, more than 8% seen once. This clonotype occurred a few times. Its antigen is not identified. The study, taken as a whole, reports: Public TCR beta family frequency separated CMV-and-HLA carriers, including in an independent cohort.

Germline V gene lookup returns CDR1 MDHEN and CDR2 SYDVKM. Unmatched junction bases numbered 15, after V lost 6 bases and J lost 8 bases. The CDR3 contains 16 residues. Sequenced material: PBMCs. This TCR was sampled from a human donor in good health (CMV status not recorded). Some clones in this sample may be carry-over from other donors' samples. V is TRBV28 and J is TRBJ2-1; 8 bases fit TRBD2. CDR3 in amino acids: CASSPGGGAFFDEQFF. CDR3 nucleotide sequence: TGTGCCAGCAGCCCCGGGGGGGGAGCTTTTTTCGATGAGCAGTTCTTC.